A single sample gave rise to the 12 T cell receptor beta chains below, sequenced in a study of T cells after yellow fever vaccination. Via MiXCR, TCRdb re-called the 5' RACE reads, giving one row per CDR3 protein. The data contain roughly 74,000 distinct CDR3 sequences, more than 5.5% of them seen just once; the ten biggest clones take up around 32%. This sample comprised CD8+ T cells sorted from PBMCs, obtained around 5 days after the first yellow fever vaccination. Receptors were obtained from a man aged 18 to 29 who received the YFV17D yellow fever vaccine.

In its sample, this clonotype was seen a few times. This chain joins TRBV7-2 and TRBJ1-3; a possible D gene is TRBD1 (5 bases). Germline CDR1 is SGHTA and CDR2 is FQGNSA. V lost 3 bases and J lost 7, with 10 bases in between. The CDR3 has 13 residues. The CDR3, as DNA: TGTGCCAGCAGCTTGATACCAGGGAACACCATATATTTT. Translating it yields CASSLIPGNTIYF. The full variable domain, with the rest looked up from reference TRBV7-2 and TRBJ1-3, is GAGVSQSPSNKVTEKGKDVELRCDPISGHTALYWYRQSLGQGLEFLIYFQGNSAPDKSGLPSDRFSAERTGGSVSTLTIQRTQQEDSAVYLCASSLIPGNTIYFGEGSWLTVV.

At least ten counts were recorded for this clonotype. The CDR3 reads CASSRTYNEQFF. The CDR3 region has the DNA TGTGCCAGCAGCCGAACCTACAATGAGCAGTTCTTC. The chain couples TRBV5-5 to TRBJ2-1; D unresolved. The CDR3 loop spans 12 amino acids. V was cut by 4 bases and J by 2 bases, with 4 bases left in between. Per the germline V gene, CDR1 is SGHKS and CDR2 is YYEKEE (reference sequence).

Ten or more counts support this clonotype. The rearrangement links TRBV19 to TRBJ2-1; 10 bases fit TRBD2. This CDR3 is built from 16 residues. J was trimmed by 4 bases and V by 5 bases; bases with no gene match: 8. Germline V gives CDR1 LNHDA, CDR2 SQIVND (reference sequence). The CDR3 coding sequence is TGTGCCAGTAGTCCGCCCCTAGCGGGAGATTACAATGAGCAGTTCTTC. Its translation is CASSPPLAGDYNEQFF.

This clonotype occurred many times. V is TRBV6-5 and J is TRBJ2-5, with D unresolved. This CDR3 contains 13 residues. V was cut by 2 bases and J by 1 base, with 5 bases left in between. Germline-derived CDR1 and CDR2 are MNHEY and SVGAGI. The CDR3 region has the DNA TGTGCCAGCAGTTACAGGCCCCAAGAGACCCAGTACTTC. As protein: CASSYRPQETQYF.

Many counts were recorded for this clonotype. The chain combines TRBV7-6 with TRBJ2-1, with D uncertain. The germline gives CDR1 SGHVS, CDR2 FNYEAQ. Trimming cost V 1 base and J 2 bases, with 9 bases left between them. The CDR3 has 15 amino acids. CDR3 sequence (DNA): TGTGCCAGCAGCTTAGGCAGGCTTACCTACAATGAGCAGTTCTTC. It specifies CASSLGRLTYNEQFF.

This clonotype turned up a few times. This chain joins TRBV7-9 and TRBJ1-6, with D unresolved. V lost 5 bases and J lost 13, with 12 bases in between. The CDR3 is made up of 12 amino acids. CDR1 SEHNR and CDR2 FQNEAQ come from the germline V gene (reference sequence). The CDR3 DNA follows: TGTGCCAGCAGCCAAAATGATTTTCCCCTCCACTTT. Translating gives CASSQNDFPLHF.

This clonotype was seen only a few times. The V and J genes are TRBV27 and TRBJ2-3; D tentatively fits TRBD1 or TRBD2 (7 bases each). CDR3 length: 15 residues. V was cut by 6 bases and J by 3 bases, with 16 bases left in between. Per germline, CDR1 MNHEY and CDR2 SMNVEV (reference sequence). CDR3 in amino acids: CASSVSRGGTDTQYF. CDR3 nucleotides: TGTGCCAGCAGCGTAAGCAGGGGGGGTACAGATACGCAGTATTTT.

This clonotype has at least ten counts. V and J are TRBV20-1 and TRBJ2-3; 7 bases align to TRBD2. The CDR3 runs 12 residues. Unmatched junction bases numbered 0, after V lost 3 bases and J lost 3 bases. CDR1 and CDR2 (germline): DFQATT, SNEGSKA (reference sequence). The CDR3 loop reads CSASGGTDTQYF. DNA for the CDR3: TGCAGTGCTAGCGGGGGGACAGATACGCAGTATTTT.

This clonotype has only a few counts. The chain links TRBV6-5 to TRBJ1-1; TRBD1 aligns across 7 bases. Germline loops: CDR1 MNHEY, CDR2 SVGAGI. J gave up 4 bases and V 6 bases, and 5 bases lay outside the gene matches. This CDR3 contains 13 residues. CDR3 sequence reads: CASRAGQATEAFF. CDR3 nucleotide sequence: TGTGCCAGCAGGGCCGGACAGGCCACTGAAGCTTTCTTT.

This clonotype was counted at least ten times. The chain combines TRBV5-1 with TRBJ2-1, with 7 bases identical to TRBD1. Looked up from germline, CDR1 is SGHRS and CDR2 is YFSETQ. V lost 4 bases and J lost 8; bases outside the gene matches: 12. The CDR3 runs to 15 residues. The CDR3 protein is CASSMGDSPNDEQFF. DNA for the CDR3: TGCGCCAGCAGCATGGGGGACAGCCCCAATGATGAGCAGTTCTTC.

There are many counts of this clonotype. V usage is TRBV5-1 and J usage is TRBJ2-6; 7 bases fit TRBD1. Germline trimming cut 4 bases from V and 0 bases from J; bases unmatched to any gene: 10. CDR1 is SGHRS, CDR2 YFSETQ, per germline. This CDR3 has 18 residues. The DNA of the CDR3 is TGCGCCAGCAGCCCTGGGGACAGTCAGTACTCTGGGGCCAACGTCCTGACTTTC. It codes for CASSPGDSQYSGANVLTF.

This clonotype was counted many times. The chain links TRBV5-5 to TRBJ2-7; 7 nucleotides match TRBD1. From germline, CDR1 is SGHKS and CDR2 YYEKEE (reference sequence). The ends lost 4 bases at V and 5 bases at J; junction bases unmatched: 3. The CDR3 extends over 12 amino acids. Here the CDR3 DNA reads TGTGCCAGCAGCACACAGGGGAACGAGCAGTACGTC. This translates into CASSTQGNEQYV.